Sequencing of this T cell receptor beta chain was carried out in a study of metastatic and nonmetastatic thyroid tumors. V was pared by 6 bases and J by 1 base, with 12 bases between. This CDR3 region has 14 residues. Per germline, CDR1 ENHRY and CDR2 SYGVKD. Concerning this clone itself: The target antigen is unknown.

Original processing notes: What underpinned the distant-metastasis classifier for papillary thyroid cancer was the set of CDR3 differences across clinicopathological groups. TCRdb re-processed the PCR reads through MiXCR. V and J calls and clone size were set by TCRdb, not the authors. The sample holds roughly 6,200 clones, 30% to 35% seen once. Study results and limitations: Reported TCR beta diversity, measured in blood and tumor, was significantly higher for malignant thyroid tumors than for benign nodules.

There were no patients who had received any treatment before thyroid surgery. The source material was adjacent normal tissue. This receptor was obtained from a female donor with papillary thyroid cancer or a benign thyroid nodule (not recorded which). Some clones in this sample may be carry-over from other donors' samples. The chain couples TRBV10-3 to TRBJ1-1; D is possibly TRBD1 (6 bases). CDR3 protein: CAISSSTGNTEAFF. DNA of the CDR3: TGTGCCATCAGCTCTTCGACAGGGAACACTGAAGCTTTCTTT.